One and the same sample provided the 18 T cell receptor beta chains below, sequenced in a study of T-cell reconstitution after alpha-beta-depleted transplantation in children. Construction of the TCRbeta library involved unique molecular identifiers. TCRdb recomputed calls from the PCR reads with MiXCR, one row per CDR3 protein. Among 200,000 to 250,000 distinct CDR3 sequences listed, about 9.2% were seen once. Sequences were derived from PBMCs from the stem cell graft donor, sampled from the stem cell graft. These TCRs come from a human donor who donated a stem cell graft to a child with acute lymphoblastic leukemia.

The sample holds many counts of this clonotype. V and J are TRBV27 and TRBJ1-1, with TRBD1 as a possible D gene (6 bases). V shed 6 bases and J shed 4 bases, with 15 bases lying between them. Germline CDR1 reads MNHEY; CDR2 reads SMNVEV (reference sequence). This CDR3 is 14 amino acids long. The CDR3: CASRHQQGTTEAFF. CDR3 in DNA: TGTGCCAGCAGGCACCAACAGGGTACCACTGAAGCTTTCTTT.

The chain links TRBV7-9 to TRBJ2-7, with 7 bases fitting TRBD1. Germline V gene data show CDR1 as SEHNR and CDR2 as FQNEAQ (reference sequence). V shed 5 bases, J shed 3 bases, and the junction held 7 bases outside the gene matches. The CDR3 totals 14 residues. CDR3 nucleotide sequence: TGTGCCAGCAGCCAAATGACAGGGCGCTACGAGCAGTACTTC. Translation: CASSQMTGRYEQYF.

Ten or more counts support this clonotype. The rearrangement uses TRBV20-1 and TRBJ2-7; TRBD1 matches 10 bases. This CDR3 contains 15 residues. Trimming cost V 5 bases and J 7 bases; bases outside gene matches: 14. Germline CDR1 is DFQATT and CDR2 is SNEGSKA (reference sequence). The CDR3 DNA reads as TGCAGTGCTGAGGGGGGGGATGGGACAGGGGTTGAGCAGTACTTC. It is translated as CSAEGGDGTGVEQYF.

This chain joins TRBV12-3 or TRBV12-4 and TRBJ2-1, with D perhaps TRBD1 or TRBD2 (5 bases each). The CDR3 contains 16 residues. The V and J ends lost 7 bases and 7 bases respectively, with 23 bases between them. The CDR3 DNA reads as TGTGCCAGCACACAGGACGGGGCAGAATGGGCTAATGAGCAGTTCTTC. This encodes CASTQDGAEWANEQFF.

This chain uses TRBV12-3 or TRBV12-4 with TRBJ2-5; TRBD2 might be the D (5 bases). V was trimmed by 3 bases and J by 2 bases, leaving 13 bases between them. This CDR3 comprises 15 residues. The CDR3 loop reads CASSFFASTQETQYF. CDR3 DNA sequence: TGTGCCAGCAGTTTTTTCGCTAGCACTCAAGAGACCCAGTACTTC.

J is TRBJ1-4 and V is TRBV11-2, with D maybe TRBD1 (6 bases). There are 16 residues in the CDR3. The V gene's germline CDR1 is SGHAT and CDR2 FQNNGV. V shed 7 bases and J shed 3 bases, with 18 bases lying between them. CDR3 amino acids: CASTNPLTGPNEKLFF. The CDR3 DNA follows: TGTGCCAGCACCAACCCTTTAACAGGGCCTAATGAAAAACTGTTTTTT.

The table lists this clonotype with many counts. The chain links TRBV5-1 to TRBJ1-3; maybe TRBD1 (5 bases). V was clipped by 2 bases and J by 9 bases, with 18 bases between them. CDR1 is SGHRS, CDR2 YFSETQ, per germline. The CDR3 runs 15 residues. The DNA of the CDR3 is TGCGCCAGCAGCTTACGGGACGGTGATATGGGCACCATATATTTT. This sequence encodes CASSLRDGDMGTIYF.

This clonotype was detected ten times or more. At one end the junction does not follow the germline gene, possibly because of a read error. J is TRBJ1-1 and V is TRBV2; D unresolved. Germline V lookup: CDR1 SNHLY, CDR2 FYNNEI. The CDR3 consists of 15 residues. The CDR3 nucleotides are TGTGCCAGCTGTGAGGCCGAGAGGATGAACACTGAAGCTTTCTTT. Translating it yields CASCEAERMNTEAFF.

A few counts support this clonotype. The chain uses TRBV6-1 and TRBJ2-3; TRBD1 or TRBD2 may be the D gene (5 bases each). The germline V and J ends were trimmed by 5 bases and 6 bases, with 21 bases remaining between them. This CDR3 has 16 amino acids. Per germline, CDR1 MNHNS and CDR2 SASEGT. This CDR3 is CASSPGPYQRGDTQYF. The CDR3 region has the DNA TGTGCCAGCAGTCCGGGGCCCTACCAACGTGGGGATACGCAGTATTTT.

V usage is TRBV6-5 and J usage is TRBJ2-2; the match to TRBD1 covers 8 bases. This CDR3 has 16 residues. J lost 2 bases, V lost 4 bases, and 6 bases had no gene match. The germline gives CDR1 MNHEY, CDR2 SVGAGI. In nucleotides, the CDR3 is TGTGCCAGCAGTTCGACAGGGGCCCCTAACACCGGGGAGCTGTTTTTT. Protein: CASSSTGAPNTGELFF.

This clonotype showed up many times. The rearrangement links TRBV5-1 to TRBJ2-3, with TRBD1 matching over 7 bases. The CDR3 is 14 amino acids. Per germline, CDR1 SGHRS and CDR2 YFSETQ. J lost 2 bases, V lost 7 bases, and 7 bases had no gene match. CDR3 nucleotide sequence: TGCGCCAGCGACCGGGACAGAAACACAGATACGCAGTATTTT. Translation: CASDRDRNTDTQYF.

The chain joins TRBV7-8 to TRBJ2-7; 10 positions agree with TRBD2. V lost 7 bases, J lost 3 bases, and 9 bases stayed unmatched. This CDR3 contains 15 residues. CDR1 and CDR2 from the germline V gene are SGHVS and FQNEAQ. CDR3 sequence reads: CASKREGGVGYEQYF. The CDR3 bases are TGTGCCAGCAAGCGGGAGGGGGGGGTTGGCTACGAGCAGTACTTC. Supplemented by reference TRBV7-8 and TRBJ2-7, the full variable domain reads GAGVSQSPRYKVAKRGQDVALRCDPISGHVSLFWYQQALGQGPEFLTYFQNEAQLDKSGLPSDRFFAERPEGSVSTLKIQRTQQEDSAVYLCASKREGGVGYEQYFGPGTRLTVT.

The chain uses TRBV5-1 and TRBJ2-6, with D unresolved. Germline CDR1 SGHRS, CDR2 YFSETQ. This CDR3 has 18 amino acids. V was trimmed by 5 bases and J by 2 bases, leaving 20 bases between them. The CDR3 region is CASRQTGELRAGANVLTF. CDR3 in DNA: TGCGCCAGCAGACAAACCGGAGAACTACGAGCTGGGGCCAACGTCCTGACTTTC.

This clonotype occurred a few times. The chain uses TRBV7-8 and TRBJ2-7; perhaps TRBD2 as D (5 bases). This CDR3 contains 12 residues. V gave up 1 base and J gave up 8 bases, with 9 bases separating them. Germline V gene data show CDR1 as SGHVS and CDR2 as FQNEAQ. As DNA, the CDR3 is TGTGCCAGCAGCTTAGGAGACTATCAGCAGTACTTC. Translated, it gives CASSLGDYQQYF.

This clonotype showed up many times. The V and J genes are TRBV2 and TRBJ2-1; no clear D. Trimming cost V 1 base and J 0 bases, with 7 bases left between them. The CDR3 sequence is 15 residues long. Germline values: CDR1 SNHLY, CDR2 FYNNEI. The chain's CDR3 is CASSEDSSSYNEQFF. The CDR3 DNA is TGTGCCAGCAGTGAAGACAGCAGCTCCTACAATGAGCAGTTCTTC.

This clonotype appeared a few times. V and J are TRBV10-2 and TRBJ1-3, with D unclear. Germline values: CDR1 WSHSY, CDR2 SAAADI. Deletions cut 2 bases from V and 1 base from J, with 6 bases between. The CDR3 is 14 residues long. The CDR3 sequence is CASSEGGSGNTIYF. CDR3 bases: TGCGCCAGCAGTGAGGGCGGGTCTGGAAACACCATATATTTT.

Only a few counts were recorded for this clonotype. The chain has TRBV5-8 and TRBJ1-2, with D possibly TRBD1 on 6 matching bases. This CDR3 is built from 15 residues. With 0 bases removed from V and 7 bases from J, the gap between germline ends came to 16 bases. CDR1 SGHTS and CDR2 YDEGEE come from the germline V gene. DNA of the CDR3: TGTGCCAGCAGCTTGGACTGGACAGCGGGAAGTGGCTACACCTTC. Protein product: CASSLDWTAGSGYTF.

This chain joins TRBV27 and TRBJ2-7; no clear D. The V and J ends lost 5 bases and 0 bases respectively, with 11 bases between them. Germline CDR1 MNHEY, CDR2 SMNVEV (reference sequence). The CDR3 sequence is 14 residues long. The CDR3 is CASSLMDGSYEQYF. CDR3 nucleotide sequence: TGTGCCAGCAGTCTAATGGACGGCTCCTACGAGCAGTACTTC.